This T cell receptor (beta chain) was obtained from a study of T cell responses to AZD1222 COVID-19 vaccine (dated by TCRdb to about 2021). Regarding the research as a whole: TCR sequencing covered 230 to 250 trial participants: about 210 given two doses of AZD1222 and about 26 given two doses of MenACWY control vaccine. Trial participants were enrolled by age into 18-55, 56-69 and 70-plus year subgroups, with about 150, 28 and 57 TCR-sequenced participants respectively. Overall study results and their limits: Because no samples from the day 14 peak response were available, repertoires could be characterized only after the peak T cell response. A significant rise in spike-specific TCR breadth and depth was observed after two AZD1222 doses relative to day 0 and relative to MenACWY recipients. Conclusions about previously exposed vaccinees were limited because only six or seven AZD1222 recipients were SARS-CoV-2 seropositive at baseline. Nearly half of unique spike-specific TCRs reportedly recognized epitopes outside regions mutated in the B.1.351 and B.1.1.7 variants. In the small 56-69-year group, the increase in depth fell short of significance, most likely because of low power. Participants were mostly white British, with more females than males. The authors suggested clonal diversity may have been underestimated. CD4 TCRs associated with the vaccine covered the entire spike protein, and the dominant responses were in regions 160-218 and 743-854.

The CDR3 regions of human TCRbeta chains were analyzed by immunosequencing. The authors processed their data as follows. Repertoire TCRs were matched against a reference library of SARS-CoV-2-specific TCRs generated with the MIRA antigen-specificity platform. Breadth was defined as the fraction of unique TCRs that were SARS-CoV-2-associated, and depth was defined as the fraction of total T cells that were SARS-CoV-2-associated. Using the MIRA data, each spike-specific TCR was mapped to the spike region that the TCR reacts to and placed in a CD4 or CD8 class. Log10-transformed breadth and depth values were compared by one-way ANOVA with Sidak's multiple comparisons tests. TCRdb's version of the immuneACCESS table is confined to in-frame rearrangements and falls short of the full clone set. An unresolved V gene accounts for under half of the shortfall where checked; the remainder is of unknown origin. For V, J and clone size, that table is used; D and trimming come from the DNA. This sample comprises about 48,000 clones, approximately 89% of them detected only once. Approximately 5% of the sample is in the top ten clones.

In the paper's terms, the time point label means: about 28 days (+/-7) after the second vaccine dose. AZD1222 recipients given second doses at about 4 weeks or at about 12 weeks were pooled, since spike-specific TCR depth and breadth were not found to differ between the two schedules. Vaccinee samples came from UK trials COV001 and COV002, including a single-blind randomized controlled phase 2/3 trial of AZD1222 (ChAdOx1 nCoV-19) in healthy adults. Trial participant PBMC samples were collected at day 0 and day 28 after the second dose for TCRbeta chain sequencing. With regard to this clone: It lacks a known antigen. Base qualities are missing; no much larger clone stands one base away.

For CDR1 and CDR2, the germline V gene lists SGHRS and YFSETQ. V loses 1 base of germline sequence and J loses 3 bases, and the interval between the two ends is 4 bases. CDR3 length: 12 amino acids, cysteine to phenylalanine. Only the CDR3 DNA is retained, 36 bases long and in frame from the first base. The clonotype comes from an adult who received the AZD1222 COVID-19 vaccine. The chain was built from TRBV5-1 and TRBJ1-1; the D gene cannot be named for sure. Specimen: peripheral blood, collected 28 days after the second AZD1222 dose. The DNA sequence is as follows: TGCGCCAGCAGCTTGCCGGACACTGAAGCTTTCTTT. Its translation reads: CASSLPDTEAFF.